The 24 T cell receptor beta chains in this list originate from one sample, sequenced in a study of regulatory T cells in long-lasting Graves disease. As to time point: persistent/refractory GD, antithyroid drugs over 5 years with positive TRAb. PBMC RNA was the source of the TCR library. iRepertoire HTBI primers and Arm-PCR of CDR3 regions built TCR beta libraries. TCRdb recomputed calls from the multiplex PCR reads with MiXCR, one row per CDR3 protein. Of roughly 450,000 distinct CDR3 sequences listed, roughly 22% are singletons. Sequencing used peripheral blood mononuclear cells (PBMCs), obtained when the disease was refractory, from a patient treated with antithyroid drugs. These receptors all come from a female donor with Graves disease.

This clonotype appeared a few times. The chain couples TRBV7-8 to TRBJ2-7; 8 bases are a match to TRBD2. The CDR3 covers 16 residues. CDR1 and CDR2 (germline): SGHVS, FQNEAQ. The V segment lost 2 bases and the J segment 0 bases; nucleotides outside the gene matches: 6. Written as DNA, the CDR3 is TGTGCCAGCAGCTTAAGGGAGCGGGGGAACTCCTACGAGCAGTACTTC. It yields the protein CASSLRERGNSYEQYF.

The table lists this clonotype with many counts. The rearrangement uses TRBV12-3 or TRBV12-4 and TRBJ1-2, with a tentative D call TRBD1 (5 bases). Trimming removed 6 bases at V and 3 bases at J, with 11 bases between. This CDR3 comprises 13 residues. The CDR3 nucleotides read TGTGCCAGCAGGGCGACAGAGGACTATGGCTACACCTTC. Translation gives CASRATEDYGYTF.

The gene calls are TRBV7-9 and TRBJ2-7; 10 bases map to TRBD2. There are 15 residues in the CDR3. Trimming at V came to 4 bases and at J to 2 bases, leaving 5 bases not matched to a gene. Germline assignment: CDR1 SEHNR and CDR2 FQNEAQ (reference sequence). CDR3 sequence reads: CASSSRTSGAYEQYF. The CDR3 nucleotides read TGTGCCAGCAGCTCCAGGACTAGCGGCGCCTACGAGCAGTACTTC.

In its sample, this clonotype was seen a few times. The rearrangement links TRBV27 to TRBJ1-2; 9 bases are shared with TRBD1. Trimming removed 5 bases from V and 0 bases from J; junction bases left unmatched: 4. The CDR3 spans 15 residues. Germline CDR1 MNHEY, CDR2 SMNVEV (reference sequence). In nucleotides, the CDR3 is TGTGCCAGCAGTAACAGGGGGCGGGCTAACTATGGCTACACCTTC. Its protein product is CASSNRGRANYGYTF.

This clonotype was detected a few times. CDR3 protein: CASSLDYNSYGTGELFF. The CDR3 bases are TGTGCCAGCAGCTTAGACTACAATTCCTACGGGACCGGGGAGCTGTTTTTT. The rearrangement uses TRBV11-3 and TRBJ2-2; no firm D call. V was shortened by 0 bases and J by 5 bases, with 16 bases between the two germline ends. Germline lookup yields CDR1 SGHNT and CDR2 YENEEA. The CDR3 is 17 residues long.

A word on this clonotype: Mismatch with germline at one junction end may stem from a read error. J is TRBJ1-2 and V is TRBV7-9; perhaps TRBD1 as D (5 bases). Germline CDR1 reads SEHNR; CDR2 reads FQNEAQ (reference sequence). The CDR3 loop spans 15 amino acids. CDR3 nucleotides: TGTGCCAGCAGCTTAGGGGGCCATCTCAACTCTGGCTACACCTTC. Its translation is CASSLGGHLNSGYTF.

Many counts were recorded for this clonotype. The chain joins TRBV28 to TRBJ2-7; TRBD2 agrees at 9 bases. From germline, CDR1 is MDHEN and CDR2 SYDVKM. Trimming took 6 bases from V and 7 from J; bases not matched to a gene: 13. This CDR3 is built from 15 residues. CDR3 amino acids: CASSQQFSGREEQYF. The CDR3 DNA reads TGTGCCAGCAGCCAACAGTTTAGCGGGAGAGAGGAGCAGTACTTC.

This clonotype was detected a few times. The rearrangement joins TRBV7-8 to TRBJ1-4; D uncertain. V lost 5 bases to trimming and J lost 8 bases, with 18 bases between them. Germline V gene sequence: CDR1 SGHVS, CDR2 FQNEAQ. CDR3 length equals 15 residues. The CDR3 DNA reads as TGTGCCAGCAGCCTAGGAAACGCGACGAAAGAAAAACTGTTTTTT. Amino acids: CASSLGNATKEKLFF.

This clonotype was observed many times. This sequence joins TRBV2 and TRBJ2-7, with unresolved D. Trimming left V 4 bases short and J 4 bases short, with 23 bases between. From germline, CDR1 is SNHLY and CDR2 FYNNEI. This CDR3 is 17 amino acids long. The CDR3 spells CASSALGVAGNYYEQYF. In DNA form, the CDR3 reads TGTGCCAGCAGTGCCCTAGGCGTGGCAGGCAATTATTACGAGCAGTACTTC.

On this clonotype: The junction shows a germline mismatch at one end, possibly a read error. The chain uses TRBV15 and TRBJ2-2, with a tentative D call TRBD2 (6 bases). This CDR3 has 19 amino acids. Looked up from germline, CDR1 is LNHNV and CDR2 is YYDKDF (reference sequence). The CDR3: CATRRDYSMWGVDTGELFF. CDR3 sequence (DNA): TGTGCCACCAGGAGAGATTATTCAATGTGGGGGGTCGACACCGGGGAGCTGTTTTTT.

This clonotype appeared many times. The chain couples TRBV27 to TRBJ1-5; the D gene is possibly TRBD1 (5 bases). CDR1 and CDR2 from the germline V gene are MNHEY and SMNVEV (reference sequence). Trimming cost V 2 bases and J 6 bases, with 11 bases left between them. The CDR3 spans 14 residues. CDR3 DNA: TGTGCCAGCAGTTTACCAGGGTCGGGTCAGCCCCAGCATTTT. This encodes CASSLPGSGQPQHF.

The chain couples TRBV6-2 or TRBV6-3 to TRBJ2-7; 9 bases are shared with TRBD1. V dropped 5 bases and J dropped 0; count of bases not matched to a gene: 5. In germline, CDR1 is MNHEY, CDR2 SVGEGT. This CDR3 comprises 15 residues. The CDR3 DNA reads TGTGCCAGCAGTGACCGACAGGGGGTCTCCTACGAGCAGTACTTC. It encodes CASSDRQGVSYEQYF.

The V and J genes are TRBV12-3 or TRBV12-4 and TRBJ2-1; D assignment may be TRBD1 or TRBD2 (5 bases each). V gave up 4 bases and J gave up 7 bases, with 11 bases separating them. The CDR3 is 13 amino acids. CDR3 bases: TGTGCCAGCAGTTCGGGGCCCTTAAATGAGCAGTTCTTC. This gives the protein CASSSGPLNEQFF.

V and J are TRBV4-1 and TRBJ2-5, with no clear D. Per germline, CDR1 MGHRA and CDR2 YSYEKL. The length of the CDR3 is 15 residues. V dropped 0 bases and J dropped 7 bases, with 15 bases sitting between them. CDR3 region: CASSQEGWPSGTQYF. CDR3 nucleotides: TGCGCCAGCAGCCAAGAAGGGTGGCCCTCGGGGACCCAGTACTTC.

The chain links TRBV29-1 to TRBJ1-1; D may be TRBD1 (5 bases). Germline lookup yields CDR1 SQVTM and CDR2 ANQGSEA. This CDR3 has 12 residues. Trimming removed 7 bases from V and 3 bases from J, with 12 bases in between. The CDR3 nucleotides are TGCAGCGCTGGGGGGGGAGACACTGAAGCTTTCTTT. Protein product: CSAGGGDTEAFF. Variable domain in full (rest from reference TRBV29-1 and TRBJ1-1): SAVISQKPSRDICQRGTSLTIQCQVDSQVTMMFWYRQQPGQSLTLIATANQGSEATYESGFVIDKFPISRPNLTFSTLTVSNMSPEDSSIYLCSAGGGDTEAFFGQGTRLTVV.

This clonotype was counted only a few times. The chain recombines TRBV5-4 with TRBJ1-2; D not certain. Trimming removed 0 bases from V and 3 bases from J, with 12 bases in between. This CDR3 comprises 15 residues. CDR1 is SGHNT, CDR2 YYREEE, per germline (reference sequence). In DNA, the CDR3 is TGTGCCAGCAGCTTGGTGGACCCGAGCCACTATGGCTACACCTTC. This translates into CASSLVDPSHYGYTF.

This clonotype was found many times. The chain is built from TRBV19 and TRBJ1-2; TRBD1 matches at 8 bases. This CDR3 is 13 amino acids long. Germline-derived CDR1 and CDR2 are LNHDA and SQIVND (reference sequence). V gave up 7 bases and J gave up 5 bases; unmatched junction bases: 6. CDR3 sequence reads: CASTETGDYGYTF. The CDR3 DNA sequence: TGTGCCAGTACCGAGACAGGGGATTATGGCTACACCTTC.

V gene TRBV20-1 combines with J gene TRBJ1-1, with D unclear. Trimming removed 6 bases at V and 0 bases at J, with 20 bases between. Germline CDR1 and CDR2: DFQATT and SNEGSKA (reference sequence). The CDR3 length is 16 residues. CDR3 residues: CSARPLISGLNTEAFF. CDR3 DNA sequence: TGCAGTGCCCGACCCCTAATATCAGGTTTGAACACTGAAGCTTTCTTT.

This clonotype appeared many times. This chain uses TRBV28 with TRBJ1-4, with 7 bases lining up with TRBD1. The CDR3 totals 15 residues. Germline V gene sequence: CDR1 MDHEN, CDR2 SYDVKM. V lost 4 bases to trimming and J lost 5 bases; unmatched junction nucleotides: 7. The CDR3 DNA reads TGTGCCAGCAGTTCGGGCGGGACAGAAAATGAAAAACTGTTTTTT. This translates into CASSSGGTENEKLFF.

A word on this clonotype: Given a far larger clone just one base away, this is likely a sequencing read error. The chain joins TRBV6-9 to TRBJ2-5, with 7 positions matching TRBD1. Per the germline V gene, CDR1 is MNHGY and CDR2 is SVAAGI. The length of the CDR3 is 14 residues. For the CDR3, the DNA is TGTGTCAGCAGTTGTCGAACAGGGGAAGAGACCCAGTACTTC. This codes for CVSSCRTGEETQYF.

There are a few counts of this clonotype. This chain uses TRBV20-1 with TRBJ2-7; D ambiguous. V gave up 0 bases and J gave up 2 bases, with 14 bases separating them. CDR3 length: 15 residues. Germline CDR1 and CDR2: DFQATT and SNEGSKA (reference sequence). CDR3 loop: CSARDLRQAPYEQYF. The CDR3 DNA follows: TGCAGTGCTAGAGATCTTCGGCAGGCGCCCTACGAGCAGTACTTC.

This clonotype was picked up a small number of times. The chain employs TRBV18 and TRBJ2-5, with 7 bases fitting TRBD1. The CDR3 loop spans 14 amino acids. J lost 3 bases, V lost 5 bases, and 6 bases had no gene match. Looked up from germline, CDR1 is KGHSH and CDR2 is LQKENI. The CDR3 nucleotides read TGTGCCAGCTCATCAACACAGGGGAAAGAGACCCAGTACTTC. This gives the protein CASSSTQGKETQYF.

This clonotype was observed at least ten times. J is TRBJ1-6 and V is TRBV7-2; perhaps TRBD1 as D (5 bases). The CDR3 runs to 16 residues. Trimming cost V 1 base and J 11 bases, with 18 bases left between them. The germline V gene has CDR1 SGHTA and CDR2 FQGNSA. The DNA of the CDR3 is TGTGCCAGCAGCTTAGGGGGACCGTATTCACTTCCACCCCTCCACTTT. Amino acids: CASSLGGPYSLPPLHF.

This clonotype has at least ten counts. The rearrangement links TRBV12-3 or TRBV12-4 to TRBJ2-5; tentatively, D is TRBD2 (6 bases). With 5 bases removed from V and 5 bases from J, the gap between germline ends came to 12 bases. The CDR3 has 13 residues. DNA for the CDR3: TGTGCCAGCAGTCCTCCCGGAGGGGAGACCCAGTACTTC. Residues: CASSPPGGETQYF.